Listed below are T cell receptor beta chains from one sample, sequenced in a study of OX40 agonist ivuxolimab in advanced cancers. Sequencing used immunoSEQ multiplex PCR; TCRdb keeps in-frame clones, though not all of them. Seen here are about 34,000 clones, roughly four fifths observed once, and the top ten hold approximately 9.9%. Material: CD4+ or CD8+ T cells sorted from blood, obtained in a trial of the OX40 agonist ivuxolimab. Receptors originate from an adult with an advanced solid tumor such as melanoma, head and neck, liver or kidney cancer. Both conserved end residues are part of each CDR3. Each record gives: D gene, clone size, V gene, J gene, CDR3 protein, CDR3 DNA. D genes are given only for firm matches. Some rows mark clone size as missing; the rest say once, few, many or name a class of expanded clone.

D gene: TRBD1; clone size: medium-sized; V gene: TRBV2; J gene: TRBJ2-7; CDR3 protein: CASMGQGGLGLHEQYF; CDR3 DNA: TGTGCCAGCATGGGACAGGGAGGGTTGGGGCTCCACGAGCAGTACTTC
D gene: TRBD2; clone size: .; V gene: TRBV28; J gene: TRBJ2-1; CDR3 protein: CASSLTSGREFF; CDR3 DNA: TGTGCCAGCAGTCTGACTAGCGGGAGGGAATTCTTC
D gene: TRBD1; clone size: .; V gene: TRBV7-3; J gene: TRBJ2-1; CDR3 protein: CASSPGTGMNEQFF; CDR3 DNA: TGTGCCAGCAGCCCGGGGACAGGGATGAATGAGCAGTTCTTC
D gene: .; clone size: .; V gene: TRBV19; J gene: TRBJ1-2; CDR3 protein: CASSTLLGTGYTF; CDR3 DNA: TGTGCCAGTAGTACTCTCCTGGGGACCGGCTACACCTTC
D gene: .; clone size: once; V gene: TRBV6-6; J gene: TRBJ2-2; CDR3 protein: CASSYSQGRLAGELFF; CDR3 DNA: TGTGCCAGCAGTTACTCACAGGGACGACTCGCCGGGGAGCTGTTTTTT
D gene: .; clone size: .; V gene: TRBV9; J gene: TRBJ1-6; CDR3 protein: CASSVLGNNSPLHF; CDR3 DNA: TGTGCCAGCAGCGTTCTGGGGAATAATTCACCCCTCCACTTT
D gene: .; clone size: .; V gene: TRBV7-6; J gene: TRBJ2-3; CDR3 protein: CASSFGLGPDTQYF; CDR3 DNA: TGTGCCAGCAGCTTTGGACTTGGCCCAGATACGCAGTATTTT
D gene: .; clone size: .; V gene: TRBV7-9; J gene: TRBJ2-7; CDR3 protein: CASSLGTPGYEQYF; CDR3 DNA: TGTGCCAGCAGCTTAGGGACACCAGGCTACGAGCAGTACTTC
D gene: .; clone size: .; V gene: TRBV6-5; J gene: TRBJ2-1; CDR3 protein: CASSPGRNEQFF; CDR3 DNA: TGTGCCAGCAGCCCGGGGCGCAATGAGCAGTTCTTC
D gene: .; clone size: .; V gene: TRBV19; J gene: TRBJ1-2; CDR3 protein: CASNPGYGYTF; CDR3 DNA: TGTGCCAGTAACCCAGGGTATGGCTACACCTTC
D gene: .; clone size: .; V gene: TRBV30; J gene: TRBJ1-1; CDR3 protein: CAWTGRSRMNTEAFF; CDR3 DNA: TGTGCCTGGACGGGACGATCCCGCATGAACACTGAAGCTTTCTTT
D gene: TRBD1; clone size: .; V gene: TRBV29-1; J gene: TRBJ2-1; CDR3 protein: CSVEGPGGNEQFF; CDR3 DNA: TGCAGCGTTGAAGGACCAGGGGGCAATGAGCAGTTCTTC
D gene: .; clone size: .; V gene: TRBV4-1; J gene: TRBJ2-1; CDR3 protein: CASSQAGDNEQFF; CDR3 DNA: TGCGCCAGCAGCCAAGCAGGGGACAATGAGCAGTTCTTC
D gene: .; clone size: once; V gene: TRBV7-9; J gene: TRBJ1-2; CDR3 protein: CASSLALVGNGYTF; CDR3 DNA: TGTGCCAGCAGCTTAGCGTTGGTGGGGAATGGCTACACCTTC
D gene: .; clone size: .; V gene: TRBV6-6; J gene: TRBJ2-7; CDR3 protein: CASSYSKGYEQYF; CDR3 DNA: TGTGCCAGCAGTTACTCGAAGGGCTACGAGCAGTACTTC
D gene: TRBD2; clone size: few; V gene: TRBV7-6; J gene: TRBJ2-7; CDR3 protein: CASSLVPRGGANYEQYF; CDR3 DNA: TGTGCCAGCAGCTTAGTTCCCCGCGGGGGGGCCAATTACGAGCAGTACTTC
D gene: .; clone size: few; V gene: TRBV5-4; J gene: TRBJ1-6; CDR3 protein: CASSFPFNSPLHF; CDR3 DNA: TGTGCCAGCAGCTTCCCCTTCAATTCACCCCTCCACTTT
D gene: TRBD1; clone size: .; V gene: TRBV19; J gene: TRBJ1-2; CDR3 protein: CASRLTPGQGAIGYTF; CDR3 DNA: TGTGCCAGTAGGCTTACTCCGGGACAGGGGGCGATTGGCTACACCTTC
D gene: TRBD1; clone size: .; V gene: TRBV19; J gene: TRBJ1-2; CDR3 protein: CASSVTGGDYGYTF; CDR3 DNA: TGTGCCAGTAGTGTTACAGGGGGCGACTATGGCTACACCTTC
D gene: TRBD1; clone size: .; V gene: TRBV18; J gene: TRBJ2-7; CDR3 protein: CASSPVMDRTSYEQYF; CDR3 DNA: TGTGCCAGCTCACCGGTCATGGACAGGACGTCCTACGAGCAGTACTTC
D gene: .; clone size: .; V gene: TRBV20-1; J gene: TRBJ1-2; CDR3 protein: CSARDYGYTF; CDR3 DNA: TGCAGTGCTAGGGACTATGGCTACACCTTC
D gene: TRBD1; clone size: .; V gene: TRBV7-8; J gene: TRBJ2-7; CDR3 protein: CASSSGQGSYEQYF; CDR3 DNA: TGTGCCAGCAGCTCAGGACAGGGGTCCTACGAGCAGTACTTC
D gene: .; clone size: .; V gene: TRBV6-6; J gene: TRBJ2-7; CDR3 protein: CASSYGAGGYEQYF; CDR3 DNA: TGTGCCAGCAGTTATGGGGCAGGTGGCTACGAGCAGTACTTC
D gene: .; clone size: .; V gene: TRBV4-1; J gene: TRBJ2-7; CDR3 protein: CASSQSLPASYEQYF; CDR3 DNA: TGCGCCAGCAGCCAATCCCTCCCCGCGAGTTACGAGCAGTACTTC
D gene: .; clone size: .; V gene: TRBV6-6; J gene: TRBJ1-1; CDR3 protein: CASRRTTNTEAFF; CDR3 DNA: TGTGCCAGTCGAAGAACCACGAACACTGAAGCTTTCTTT
D gene: .; clone size: .; V gene: TRBV7-8; J gene: TRBJ2-7; CDR3 protein: CASSPPDGVVSYEQYF; CDR3 DNA: TGTGCCAGCAGCCCACCCGACGGGGTTGTTTCCTACGAGCAGTACTTC
D gene: TRBD1; clone size: .; V gene: TRBV30; J gene: TRBJ1-5; CDR3 protein: CAWRLQGGNQPQHF; CDR3 DNA: TGTGCCTGGAGACTACAGGGGGGTAATCAGCCCCAGCATTTT
D gene: .; clone size: .; V gene: TRBV5-1; J gene: TRBJ1-2; CDR3 protein: CASSSGDSAGYTF; CDR3 DNA: TGCGCCAGCAGCTCAGGGGATTCGGCTGGCTACACCTTC
D gene: TRBD1; clone size: .; V gene: TRBV5-1; J gene: TRBJ1-5; CDR3 protein: CASSSGQGGNQPQHF; CDR3 DNA: TGCGCCAGCAGCTCCGGCCAGGGGGGCAATCAGCCCCAGCATTTT
D gene: TRBD1; clone size: few; V gene: TRBV6-1; J gene: TRBJ1-1; CDR3 protein: CASSGVTGGYTEAFF; CDR3 DNA: TGTGCCAGCAGTGGGGTGACAGGGGGATACACTGAAGCTTTCTTT
D gene: TRBD1; clone size: once; V gene: TRBV7-6; J gene: TRBJ1-5; CDR3 protein: CASSLSPTGVNQPQHF; CDR3 DNA: TGTGCCAGCAGCTTAAGCCCCACAGGGGTTAATCAGCCCCAGCATTTT
D gene: .; clone size: few; V gene: TRBV9; J gene: TRBJ2-3; CDR3 protein: CASSSSPLTTDTQYF; CDR3 DNA: TGTGCCAGCAGCTCAAGCCCCCTTACCACAGATACGCAGTATTTT
D gene: .; clone size: .; V gene: TRBV19; J gene: TRBJ1-1; CDR3 protein: CASSTKGGSGIDTEAFF; CDR3 DNA: TGTGCCAGTAGTACCAAAGGGGGATCCGGGATAGACACTGAAGCTTTCTTT
D gene: TRBD1; clone size: .; V gene: TRBV7-2; J gene: TRBJ1-4; CDR3 protein: CASSFRQGLMMKLFF; CDR3 DNA: TGTGCCAGCAGCTTTAGACAGGGGTTAATGATGAAACTGTTTTTT
D gene: TRBD2; clone size: .; V gene: TRBV4-1; J gene: TRBJ2-1; CDR3 protein: CASTRTSGTHNEQFF; CDR3 DNA: TGCGCCAGTACCAGGACTAGCGGAACCCACAATGAGCAGTTCTTC
D gene: .; clone size: .; V gene: TRBV6-5; J gene: TRBJ1-1; CDR3 protein: CASSRSRVSNTEAFF; CDR3 DNA: TGTGCCAGCAGCCGTAGCCGCGTTTCGAACACTGAAGCTTTCTTT
D gene: TRBD2; clone size: .; V gene: TRBV30; J gene: TRBJ2-3; CDR3 protein: CAWGLDTDTQYF; CDR3 DNA: TGTGCCTGGGGACTAGACACAGATACGCAGTATTTT
D gene: .; clone size: .; V gene: TRBV5-1; J gene: TRBJ2-2; CDR3 protein: CASSFQQYSTGELFF; CDR3 DNA: TGCGCCAGCAGCTTCCAGCAATATTCCACCGGGGAGCTGTTTTTT
D gene: .; clone size: .; V gene: TRBV18; J gene: TRBJ1-5; CDR3 protein: CASSSTDNQPQHF; CDR3 DNA: TGTGCCAGCTCCTCGACAGATAATCAGCCCCAGCATTTT
D gene: .; clone size: .; V gene: TRBV5-6; J gene: TRBJ1-6; CDR3 protein: CASSLTGSTYNSPLHF; CDR3 DNA: TGTGCCAGCAGCTTAACGGGTAGTACCTATAATTCACCCCTCCACTTT
D gene: .; clone size: .; V gene: TRBV10-2; J gene: TRBJ1-6; CDR3 protein: CASSEGGGNSPLHF; CDR3 DNA: TGCGCCAGCAGTGAGGGTGGGGGTAATTCACCCCTCCACTTT
D gene: .; clone size: .; V gene: TRBV4-1; J gene: TRBJ1-1; CDR3 protein: CASSPGYTNTEAFF; CDR3 DNA: TGCGCCAGCAGCCCAGGATACACGAACACTGAAGCTTTCTTT
D gene: TRBD1; clone size: .; V gene: TRBV7-9; J gene: TRBJ1-4; CDR3 protein: CASSPRDRELNEKLFF; CDR3 DNA: TGTGCCAGCAGCCCAAGGGACAGGGAACTTAATGAAAAACTGTTTTTT
D gene: .; clone size: few; V gene: TRBV28; J gene: TRBJ1-4; CDR3 protein: CASSLLRGPEKLFF; CDR3 DNA: TGTGCCAGCAGTTTACTCAGGGGCCCTGAAAAACTGTTTTTT
D gene: .; clone size: .; V gene: TRBV5-6; J gene: TRBJ1-2; CDR3 protein: CASSLGHNYGYTF; CDR3 DNA: TGTGCCAGCAGCTTGGGACACAACTATGGCTACACCTTC
D gene: TRBD1; clone size: .; V gene: TRBV10-3; J gene: TRBJ1-2; CDR3 protein: CAIRTGQGVYGYTF; CDR3 DNA: TGTGCCATCAGAACCGGACAGGGGGTATATGGCTACACCTTC
D gene: TRBD1; clone size: .; V gene: TRBV14; J gene: TRBJ2-7; CDR3 protein: CASSQLPGRQGSSYEQYF; CDR3 DNA: TGTGCCAGCAGCCAACTCCCAGGGAGACAGGGGAGCTCCTACGAGCAGTACTTC
D gene: .; clone size: few; V gene: TRBV11-2; J gene: TRBJ2-5; CDR3 protein: CASSLASSDQETQYF; CDR3 DNA: TGTGCCAGCAGCTTAGCGAGTAGCGACCAAGAGACCCAGTACTTC
D gene: .; clone size: few; V gene: TRBV30; J gene: TRBJ1-5; CDR3 protein: CAWRSSLDQPQHF; CDR3 DNA: TGTGCCTGGAGATCGAGTCTCGATCAGCCCCAGCATTTT
D gene: .; clone size: .; V gene: TRBV28; J gene: TRBJ1-1; CDR3 protein: CASTAHVPNTEAFF; CDR3 DNA: TGTGCCAGCACCGCACACGTACCGAACACTGAAGCTTTCTTT
D gene: .; clone size: .; V gene: TRBV5-5; J gene: TRBJ1-4; CDR3 protein: CASSQSRTQNEKLFF; CDR3 DNA: TGTGCCAGCAGCCAATCCCGGACACAGAATGAAAAACTGTTTTTT
D gene: .; clone size: .; V gene: TRBV4-1; J gene: TRBJ1-5; CDR3 protein: CASSQDRRTGGPPQHF; CDR3 DNA: TGCGCCAGCAGCCAAGATCGTAGGACCGGCGGGCCGCCCCAGCATTTT
D gene: .; clone size: few; V gene: TRBV2; J gene: TRBJ1-2; CDR3 protein: CASRERPDGYTF; CDR3 DNA: TGTGCCAGCAGGGAGAGGCCGGACGGCTACACCTTC